The next 10 T cell receptor beta chains were all read from a single sample in a study of control samples from healthy donors and cancer patients (dated by TCRdb to 2018 to 2020). Library generation was performed with the immunoSEQ multiplex PCR assay. Held by TCRdb, this immuneACCESS table contains in-frame sequences only and omits some clones. Under half of the omission traces to an unresolved V gene where checked; the cause of the rest is unknown. The sample table records 100,000 to 150,000 clones; approximately 87% of these occur just once. Jointly, the top ten make up 2.9% of the sample. The specimen sequenced was blood. The receptors were gathered from a man aged 55-75 years in good health.

The rearrangement joins TRBV10-3 to TRBJ2-7; D remains unclear. Germline V gives CDR1 ENHRY, CDR2 SYGVKD. Trimming took off 0 bases at V and 2 bases at J, with 8 bases between the two ends. The CDR3 is 14 residues long. The CDR3 region has the DNA TGTGCCATCAGTGAGTCGAGCCGGCCCTACGAGCAGTACTTC. This codes for CAISESSRPYEQYF.

The chain joins TRBV7-2 to TRBJ1-1; no firm D call. This CDR3 has 13 amino acids. Deletions cut 1 base from V and 4 bases from J, with 7 bases between. The germline CDR1 and CDR2 sequences are SGHTA and FQGNSA. CDR3 sequence reads: CASSLVEITEAFF. The CDR3 coding sequence is TGTGCCAGCAGCTTAGTAGAAATCACTGAAGCTTTCTTT.

The gene calls are TRBV24-1 and TRBJ1-5; 7 positions match TRBD1. From germline, CDR1 is KGHDR and CDR2 SFDVKD. The CDR3 runs to 13 residues. Unmatched junction bases numbered 5, after V lost 9 bases and J lost 4 bases. The CDR3 DNA sequence: TGTGCCACCTCTGGACAGGATAATCAGCCCCAGCATTTT. Residues: CATSGQDNQPQHF.

The chain joins TRBV6-5 to TRBJ2-7, with 12 positions matching TRBD1. V trimming: 7 bases; J trimming: 4 bases; junction bases outside the gene matches: 5. The length of the CDR3 is 14 residues. Germline assignment: CDR1 MNHEY and CDR2 SVGAGI. CDR3 nucleotide sequence: TGTGCCAGCAATCGGGGACAGGGGGCTTACGAGCAGTACTTC. Its translation is CASNRGQGAYEQYF.

A few counts support this clone. The chain has TRBV12-3 or TRBV12-4 and TRBJ2-3; perhaps TRBD2 as D (5 bases). The ends were cut back, 7 bases at V and 6 bases at J, with 14 bases in the middle. The CDR3 runs 13 residues. The CDR3 is CASTGRPGDTQYF. In DNA form, the CDR3 reads TGTGCCAGCACAGGCCGGCCGGGGGATACGCAGTATTTT.

The chain joins TRBV10-3 to TRBJ1-2, with 7 bases lining up with TRBD1. This CDR3 region has 13 residues. Germline trimming cut 6 bases from V and 6 bases from J; bases unmatched to any gene: 7. Germline CDR1 ENHRY, CDR2 SYGVKD. CDR3: CAIRDSGQDGYTF. The CDR3 region has the DNA TGTGCCATCAGGGACTCAGGACAGGATGGCTACACCTTC.

The chain joins TRBV5-4 to TRBJ1-4, with TRBD1 matching over 9 bases. The CDR3 contains 17 residues. With 4 bases clipped from V and 6 bases from J, the junction kept 13 bases outside the gene matches. The germline V gene encodes CDR1 SGHNT and CDR2 YYREEE (reference sequence). CDR3 region: CASSRTLQGAMDEKLFF. CDR3 coding DNA: TGTGCCAGCAGCAGGACGCTACAGGGGGCGATGGATGAAAAACTGTTTTTT.

The V gene is TRBV7-2, the J gene TRBJ1-6; D is uncertain. Trimming stripped 5 bases from V and 7 bases from J, with 15 bases between. Per the germline V gene, CDR1 is SGHTA and CDR2 is FQGNSA. This CDR3 spans 15 amino acids. CDR3 region: CASSPLIQRNSPLHF. The CDR3 DNA sequence: TGTGCCAGCAGCCCCCTAATACAGCGGAATTCACCCCTCCACTTT.

The V and J genes are TRBV6-5 and TRBJ1-2; tentative D call: TRBD1 (6 bases). Trimming pared 6 bases from V and 5 bases from J, leaving 10 bases between. This CDR3 has 12 residues. Germline V gene data show CDR1 as MNHEY and CDR2 as SVGAGI. Here the CDR3 DNA reads TGTGCCAGCAGGTTACAGGGTTATGGCTACACCTTC. Translated: CASRLQGYGYTF.

A single count supports this clone. The chain joins TRBV11-2 to TRBJ2-7, with 9 bases that match TRBD1. CDR1 and CDR2 from the germline V gene are SGHAT and FQNNGV. The CDR3 contains 20 residues. The trim removed 0 bases at V and 3 bases at J, leaving 18 bases unmatched. The CDR3 nucleotides read TGTGCCAGCAGCTTAGATAGTCTGGGACAGGGTCCGACGCGGAACTACGAGCAGTACTTC. It codes for CASSLDSLGQGPTRNYEQYF.